These 13 T cell receptor beta chains share one sample of origin, sequenced in a study of T cells after yellow fever vaccination. In TCRdb, the 5' RACE reads were re-called with MiXCR into one record per CDR3 protein. The top ten clones hold roughly 0.9% of a sample with around 250,000 distinct CDR3 sequences, 6.9% of them seen once. The specimen was CD4+ T cells sorted from PBMCs, collected 15 days after the yellow fever booster vaccination. Receptors were obtained from a man aged 30 to 39 who received the YFV17D yellow fever vaccine.

This clonotype was detected a few times. The V gene is TRBV7-8, the J gene TRBJ2-2, with 7 bases identical to TRBD2. The CDR3 has 17 amino acids. Germline V gene sequence: CDR1 SGHVS, CDR2 FQNEAQ. With 2 bases clipped from V and 1 base from J, the junction kept 7 bases outside the gene matches. As DNA, the CDR3 is TGTGCCAGCAGCTTAAAGAGGGAGGGGATGAACACCGGGGAGCTGTTTTTT. Its protein is CASSLKREGMNTGELFF.

This chain uses TRBV5-1 with TRBJ1-5; TRBD1 agrees at 9 bases. The CDR3 totals 15 residues. Germline loops: CDR1 SGHRS, CDR2 YFSETQ. Trimming cost V 4 bases and J 7 bases; bases outside gene matches: 9. The CDR3, as DNA: TGCGCCAGCAGCCTCACCACAGGGGGCGGGCAGCCCCAGCATTTT. Its translation: CASSLTTGGGQPQHF.

This clonotype was detected many times. The gene calls are TRBV9 and TRBJ2-2, with 7 positions matching TRBD2. V lost 2 bases and J lost 5; bases outside the gene matches: 3. Germline V gives CDR1 SGDLS, CDR2 YYNGEE. The CDR3 covers 14 residues. The CDR3 loop is CASSVAGVTGELFF. In DNA, the CDR3 is TGTGCCAGCAGCGTTGCGGGAGTAACCGGGGAGCTGTTTTTT.

The rearrangement joins TRBV21-1 to TRBJ2-4. TRBV21-1 is flagged as a pseudogene. This CDR3 region has 18 residues. CDR3 region: CASSKVVVEEEDLNIQYF. The CDR3, as DNA: TGTGCCAGCAGCAAAGTGGTGGTCGAGGAAGAGGATTTAAACATTCAGTACTTC.

This rearrangement joins TRBV7-8 to TRBJ2-7, with 9 bases aligning to TRBD2. Germline CDR1 reads SGHVS; CDR2 reads FQNEAQ. The CDR3 extends over 15 amino acids. The trim removed 5 bases at V and 0 bases at J, leaving 5 bases unmatched. CDR3 sequence reads: CASSSLAGDSYEQYF. Here the CDR3 DNA reads TGTGCCAGCAGCAGTTTAGCGGGAGACTCCTACGAGCAGTACTTC.

The chain carries TRBV20-1 and TRBJ1-1, with a tentative D call TRBD1 (5 bases). Germline V gives CDR1 DFQATT, CDR2 SNEGSKA (reference sequence). V lost 5 bases to trimming and J lost 4 bases, with 14 bases between them. The CDR3 has 13 residues. CDR3: CSARTDIITEAFF. DNA for the CDR3: TGCAGTGCTCGGACGGACATAATCACTGAAGCTTTCTTT.

This clonotype was recorded many times. The chain joins TRBV2 to TRBJ1-2, with D unresolved. Germline CDR1 SNHLY, CDR2 FYNNEI. Trimming took off 6 bases at V and 4 bases at J, with 18 bases between the two ends. The CDR3 is made up of 15 amino acids. Here the CDR3 reads CASSVSDVPPYGYTF. The CDR3 DNA reads TGTGCCAGCAGCGTAAGCGACGTCCCTCCCTATGGCTACACCTTC.

This clonotype was detected a few times. The V and J genes are TRBV7-2 and TRBJ2-7, with D tentatively TRBD1 (5 bases). Germline V gene sequence: CDR1 SGHTA, CDR2 FQGNSA. The CDR3 is 15 amino acids. The ends were cut back, 1 base at V and 4 bases at J, with 14 bases in the middle. CDR3 loop: CASSLVVRVGYEQYF. The CDR3 bases are TGTGCCAGCAGCTTAGTAGTCAGGGTGGGTTACGAGCAGTACTTC.

This clonotype was counted only a few times. The chain couples TRBV29-1 to TRBJ1-1, with D uncertain. The CDR3 length is 12 residues. Germline loops: CDR1 SQVTM, CDR2 ANQGSEA. V was shortened by 6 bases and J by 11 bases, with 19 bases between the two germline ends. In DNA, the CDR3 is TGCAGCGTCCGTGAGACAAGTCAAGTGGCTTTCTTT. It is translated as CSVRETSQVAFF.

This clonotype was seen more than once but under ten times. The chain links TRBV6-1 to TRBJ2-5; D is unresolved. Germline assignment: CDR1 MNHNS and CDR2 SASEGT. This CDR3 comprises 13 residues. With 6 bases removed from V and 5 bases from J, the gap between germline ends came to 13 bases. CDR3 residues: CASSRSVRETQYF. Written as DNA, the CDR3 is TGTGCCAGCAGCCGATCTGTAAGGGAGACCCAGTACTTC.

The chain has TRBV11-3 and TRBJ2-2, with D unresolved. This CDR3 has 15 residues. V shed 1 base and J shed 7 bases, with 13 bases lying between them. CDR1 is SGHNT, CDR2 YENEEA, per germline. The CDR3 DNA reads as TGTGCCAGCAGCTTAGGCTACGCCGGCATCGGGGAGCTGTTTTTT. This translates into CASSLGYAGIGELFF.

This clonotype has a handful of counts. CDR3 region: CSVSVNTEAFF. In nucleotides, the CDR3 is TGCAGCGTTTCAGTGAACACTGAAGCTTTCTTT. The V call is TRBV29-1, the J call TRBJ1-1; no clear D. The length of the CDR3 is 11 residues. V shed 5 bases and J shed 0 bases, with 4 bases lying between them. CDR1 is SQVTM and CDR2 is ANQGSEA in the germline V gene.

This clonotype has only a few counts. This sequence joins TRBV5-1 and TRBJ2-7, with D tentatively TRBD2 (5 bases). The germline gives CDR1 SGHRS, CDR2 YFSETQ. This CDR3 region has 15 residues. Trimming pared 0 bases from V and 9 bases from J, leaving 19 bases between. In DNA form, the CDR3 reads TGCGCCAGCAGCTTGGTTAGTGAGGGTCCCTTAGGGCAGTACTTC. Protein product: CASSLVSEGPLGQYF.